This TCR beta chain was observed in a study of blood T cell repertoires in COVID-19. On the study more broadly: Samples came from the United States, Italy and Spain, spanning acute and convalescent COVID-19. Sample material is recorded as cDNA or gDNA derived from T cells, B-cell-depleted T cells, or PBMCs.

In the original workflow: It was from reference gene primer amplification that nucleated cell counts were estimated. Profiling relied on immunoSEQ multiplex PCR, and the TCRdb table lists in-frame clones only, not all of them. That table supplies the V and J calls and clone size; D and trimming were determined from the DNA. The repertoire includes some 87,000 clones, over 80% of them detected once, and 12% sits in the top ten. The CDR3 extends over 14 amino acids. Trimming left V 6 bases short and J 0 bases short, with 6 bases between. Looked up from germline, CDR1 is KGHSH and CDR2 is LQKENI. The chain has TRBV18 and TRBJ2-6; D remains ambiguous. The specimen was peripheral blood. This sequence originates from a woman in her 70s with active or convalescent COVID-19. This CDR3 is CASSADSGANVLTF. CDR3 in DNA: TGTGCCAGCTCGGCTGACTCTGGGGCCAACGTCCTGACTTTC.